This record concerns one T cell receptor (beta chain) sequence. Its binding antigen is unknown. No base qualities exist here, and no much larger clone lies one base off it. The data derive from a study of early stage breast cancer tumors (dated by TCRdb to about 2017). Regarding the study in general: Of the 16 invasive breast tumors, roughly eleven were found to be estrogen receptor-positive, progesterone receptor-positive and HER2-negative. About 70% of the 12 ER+/PR+/HER2- tumors were invasive ductal carcinomas, while the other four were invasive lobular carcinomas. The average read coverage per sample was roughly 10-fold. Across all samples, over 2,000,000 templates representing approximately 1 million unique clonotypes were detected. Broader findings and caveats from the paper: Chain pairing and functional markers such as CD4, CD8 and FOXP3 were missed by bulk genomic DNA sequencing of unsorted cells. Compared with adjacent normal breast tissue, tumors had about 2.5-fold higher T cell density and higher clonality. Because the cohort was small, analysis by tumor subtype was not possible. Greater similarity was observed between blood and normal breast repertoires than between blood and tumor repertoires, and tumor was distinguished from normal in about 85% of the 16 patients when each tissue was compared with blood. Enriched TCRB sequences shared across patients were found to be mostly commonly generated sequences that were unlikely to play an important role in the tumor microenvironment.

Two independent genomic DNA replicates were amplified for each sample, with roughly 0.5 ug used for blood and roughly 1.5 ug for tumor or normal breast. TCRB sequencing of genomic DNA was carried out with the ImmunoSeq Intro kit according to the manufacturer's instructions. For absolute quantification, the roughly 31-cycle multiplex PCR included proprietary primers along with spike-in control sequences. Single-end 150-bp reads were used to sequence an 87-bp fragment spanning the CDR3 and the flanking V and J genes. Seven samples, with two replicates for each sample, were multiplexed per lane of an Illumina MiSeq using version 3.0 chemistry. The paper's data handling went like this. Raw data were processed by the vendor's proprietary pipeline, with both replicates merged into one result per sample. Clonotypes were defined as productive rearrangements sharing the V-gene family, CDR3 amino acid sequence and J-gene segment. Clonality was computed as 1 minus the normalized Shannon entropy (Pielou evenness) of TCRB abundances. To estimate T cell density, the total number of templates was divided by the number of input cells, which was inferred from the amount of DNA input. Total repertoire diversity and clonality were estimated with Recon using default parameters. A clonotype counted as tumor-enriched if its abundance in tumor exceeded 0.1% and was at least 32-fold higher than its abundance in normal breast. What TCRdb holds here is the immuneACCESS table cut down to in-frame rearrangements. Part of the clones is not present; checked against another copy, under half of the missing clones reflect an unresolved V gene, and the others are unexplained. D and trimming were read from the DNA, whereas the V and J calls and clone size are those reported in that table. Counted in this sample were approximately 70,000 clones; approximately 80% of them appeared once. The top ten clones comprise about 4.4% of the sample.

The germline V gene sets CDR1 to SGDLS and CDR2 to YYNGEE. The germline V and J ends show losses of 1 base and 0 bases respectively, and no gene match explains 6 bases of the junction. The CDR3 measures 17 amino acids from cysteine to phenylalanine. The read is trimmed to its CDR3 DNA, 51 bases read in frame from base 1. The study profiled bulk TCR beta-chain repertoires in matched peripheral blood, tumor and adjacent normal breast tissue taken from roughly 17 patients with early-stage breast cancer. Before surgery, roughly 4.5-11 mL of whole blood was collected in EDTA tubes and processed within 2 hours. Ficoll-Paque centrifugation in SepMate-50 tubes was used to isolate peripheral blood mononuclear cells. For storage in liquid nitrogen, PBMCs were cryopreserved as aliquots of roughly 1.8 to 4.5 million cells in about 90% FBS with roughly 10% DMSO. Genomic DNA was extracted with the Qiagen AllPrep DNA/RNA Mini kit.

This clonotype was obtained from a person aged 40 to 49 with breast cancer. This sequence uses TRBV9 and TRBJ2-2; the central 7 bases match TRBD1. Material for sequencing was blood. For the CDR3, the sequence is CASSVPRTGPNTGELFF. The DNA is as follows: TGTGCCAGCAGCGTACCCCGGACAGGTCCGAACACCGGGGAGCTGTTTTTT. Here the CDR3 is joined to the reference TRBV9 and TRBJ2-2 genes, and the full variable domain is: DSGVTQTPKHLITATGQRVTLRCSPRSGDLSVYWYQQSLDQGLQFLIQYYNGEERAKGNILERFSAQQFPDLHSELNLSSLELGDSALYFCASSVPRTGPNTGELFFGEGSRLTVL.